Each of the 5 T cell receptor beta chains below was sequenced from the same sample in a study of cytomegalovirus exposure and HLA in healthy donors (dated by TCRdb to 2015 to 2018). Preparation of the library involved the immunoSEQ multiplex PCR assay. For the multiplex PCR, a mixture combining 60 forward primers for TCR Vbeta segments and 13 reverse primers for TCR Jbeta segments was used. What TCRdb holds here is the immuneACCESS table cut down to in-frame rearrangements. Part of the clones is not present; checked against another copy, under half of the missing clones reflect an unresolved V gene, and the others are unexplained. The sample table records around 74,000 clones. The ten biggest clones cover roughly 5% of the sample. Sample: PBMCs. The source is a young man in good health and CMV-seronegative.

The V and J genes are TRBV7-6 and TRBJ2-2; D possibly corresponds to TRBD1 (6 bases). The germline gives CDR1 SGHVS, CDR2 FNYEAQ. Trimming left V 2 bases short and J 3 bases short, with 7 bases between. This CDR3 spans 14 amino acids. CDR3 region: CASSLRQDTGELFF. CDR3 coding DNA: TGTGCCAGCAGCTTAAGACAGGACACCGGGGAGCTGTTTTTT.

This rearrangement joins TRBV13 to TRBJ2-7; 7 bases line up with TRBD1. The V and J ends lost 4 bases and 2 bases, in that order; junction bases with no gene match: 2. The CDR3 totals 13 residues. The germline CDR1 and CDR2 sequences are PRHDT and FYEKMQ (reference sequence). The chain's CDR3 is CASSYDRAYEQYF. The DNA of the CDR3 is TGTGCCAGCAGCTACGACAGGGCCTACGAGCAGTACTTC.

V usage is TRBV6-5 and J usage is TRBJ1-1, with 9 bases matching TRBD1. V shed 9 bases and J 1 base; nucleotides not matched to a gene: 9. The V gene's germline CDR1 is MNHEY and CDR2 SVGAGI. This CDR3 is 15 amino acids long. The CDR3: CASVQGAVWNTEAFF. The CDR3, as DNA: TGTGCCAGTGTACAGGGGGCTGTATGGAACACTGAAGCTTTCTTT.

The chain couples TRBV19 to TRBJ2-7; 8 positions agree with TRBD1. The CDR3 consists of 14 residues. The germline V gene has CDR1 LNHDA and CDR2 SQIVND (reference sequence). The trim removed 4 bases at V and 2 bases at J, leaving 4 bases unmatched. CDR3 region: CASSTGQAAYEQYF. In DNA form, the CDR3 reads TGTGCCAGTAGTACGGGACAGGCAGCCTACGAGCAGTACTTC.

The chain has TRBV10-3 and TRBJ2-5; D might be TRBD2 (6 bases). This CDR3 is built from 12 residues. Looked up from germline, CDR1 is ENHRY and CDR2 is SYGVKD. V was clipped by 10 bases and J by 4 bases, with 13 bases between them. This chain's CDR3 is CATAGTAETQYF. CDR3 in DNA: TGTGCCACCGCCGGGACTGCAGAGACCCAGTACTTC.